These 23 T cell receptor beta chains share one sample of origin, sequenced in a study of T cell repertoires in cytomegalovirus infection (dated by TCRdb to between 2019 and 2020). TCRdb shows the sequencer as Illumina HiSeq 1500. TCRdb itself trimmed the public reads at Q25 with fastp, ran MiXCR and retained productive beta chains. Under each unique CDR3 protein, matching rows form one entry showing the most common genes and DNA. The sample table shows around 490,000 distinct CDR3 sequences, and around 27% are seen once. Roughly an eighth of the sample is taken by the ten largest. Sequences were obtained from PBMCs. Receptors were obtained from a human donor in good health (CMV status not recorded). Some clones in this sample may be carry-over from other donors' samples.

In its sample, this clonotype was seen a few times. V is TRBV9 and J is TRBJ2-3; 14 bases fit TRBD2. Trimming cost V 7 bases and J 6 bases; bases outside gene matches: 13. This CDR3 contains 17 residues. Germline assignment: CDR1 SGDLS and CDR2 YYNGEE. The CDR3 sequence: CASGTGQGLAGADTQYF. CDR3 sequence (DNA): TGTGCCAGCGGTACGGGACAGGGACTAGCGGGGGCCGATACGCAGTATTTT.

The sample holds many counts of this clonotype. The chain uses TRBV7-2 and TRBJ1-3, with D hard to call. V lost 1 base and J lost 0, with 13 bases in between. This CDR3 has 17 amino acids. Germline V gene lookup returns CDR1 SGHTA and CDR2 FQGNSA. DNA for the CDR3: TGTGCCAGCAGCTTAGTTTCGGGTCCAAACTCTGGAAACACCATATATTTT. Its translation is CASSLVSGPNSGNTIYF. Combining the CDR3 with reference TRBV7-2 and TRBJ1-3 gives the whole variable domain GAGVSQSPSNKVTEKGKDVELRCDPISGHTALYWYRQSLGQGLEFLIYFQGNSAPDKSGLPSDRFSAERTGGSVSTLTIQRTQQEDSAVYLCASSLVSGPNSGNTIYFGEGSWLTVV.

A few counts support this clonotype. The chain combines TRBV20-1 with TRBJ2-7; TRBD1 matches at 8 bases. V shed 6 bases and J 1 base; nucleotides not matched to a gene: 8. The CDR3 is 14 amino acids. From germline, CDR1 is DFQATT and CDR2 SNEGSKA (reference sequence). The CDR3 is CSARTGMGSYEQYF. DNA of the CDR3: TGCAGTGCAAGGACAGGGATGGGGTCCTACGAGCAGTACTTC.

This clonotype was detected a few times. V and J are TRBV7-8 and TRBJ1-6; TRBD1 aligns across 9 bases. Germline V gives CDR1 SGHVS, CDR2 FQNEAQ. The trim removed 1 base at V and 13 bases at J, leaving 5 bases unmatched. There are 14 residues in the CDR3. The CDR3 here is CASSLGDRGFPLHF. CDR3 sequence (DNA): TGTGCCAGCAGCTTAGGAGACAGGGGGTTCCCCCTCCACTTT.

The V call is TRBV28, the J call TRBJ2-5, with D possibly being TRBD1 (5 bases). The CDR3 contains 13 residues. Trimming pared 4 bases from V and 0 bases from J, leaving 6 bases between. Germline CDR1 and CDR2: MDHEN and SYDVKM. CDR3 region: CASSYRNQETQYF. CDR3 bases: TGTGCCAGCAGTTACAGGAACCAAGAGACCCAGTACTTC.

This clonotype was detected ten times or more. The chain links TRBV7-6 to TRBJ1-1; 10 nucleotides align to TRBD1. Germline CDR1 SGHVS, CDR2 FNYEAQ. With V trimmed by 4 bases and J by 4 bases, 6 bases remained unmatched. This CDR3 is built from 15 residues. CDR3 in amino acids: CASSSGQGLGTEAFF. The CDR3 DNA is TGTGCCAGCAGCTCGGGACAGGGGTTGGGCACTGAAGCTTTCTTT.

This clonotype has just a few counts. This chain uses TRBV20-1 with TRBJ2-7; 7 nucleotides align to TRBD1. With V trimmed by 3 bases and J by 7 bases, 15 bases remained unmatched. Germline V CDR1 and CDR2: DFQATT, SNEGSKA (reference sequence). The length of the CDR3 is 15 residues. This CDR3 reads CSASDGQDPSGEQYV. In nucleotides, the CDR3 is TGCAGTGCTAGTGACGGACAGGACCCTTCCGGAGAGCAGTACGTC.

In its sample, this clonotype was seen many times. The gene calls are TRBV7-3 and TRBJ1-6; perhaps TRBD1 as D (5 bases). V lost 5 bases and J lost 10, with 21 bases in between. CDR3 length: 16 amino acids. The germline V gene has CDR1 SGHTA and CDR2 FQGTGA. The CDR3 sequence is CASSELQTGLGSPLHF. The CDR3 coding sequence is TGTGCCAGCAGCGAGTTACAGACGGGGCTGGGGTCACCCCTCCACTTT.

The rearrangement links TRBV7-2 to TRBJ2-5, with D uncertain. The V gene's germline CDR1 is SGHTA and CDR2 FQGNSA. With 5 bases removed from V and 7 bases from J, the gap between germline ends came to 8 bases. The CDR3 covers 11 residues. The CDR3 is CASSPTGTQYF. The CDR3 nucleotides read TGTGCCAGCAGCCCTACCGGGACCCAGTACTTC.

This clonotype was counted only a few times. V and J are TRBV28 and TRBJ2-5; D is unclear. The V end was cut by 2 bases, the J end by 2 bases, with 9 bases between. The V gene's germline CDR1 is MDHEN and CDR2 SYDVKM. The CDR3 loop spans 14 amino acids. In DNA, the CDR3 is TGTGCCAGCAGTTTAGTGCGGATGCAAGAGACCCAGTACTTC. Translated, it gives CASSLVRMQETQYF. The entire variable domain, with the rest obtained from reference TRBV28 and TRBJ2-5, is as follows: DVKVTQSSRYLVKRTGEKVFLECVQDMDHENMFWYRQDPGLGLRLIYFSYDVKMKEKGDIPEGYSVSREKKERFSLILESASTNQTSMYLCASSLVRMQETQYFGPGTRLLVL.

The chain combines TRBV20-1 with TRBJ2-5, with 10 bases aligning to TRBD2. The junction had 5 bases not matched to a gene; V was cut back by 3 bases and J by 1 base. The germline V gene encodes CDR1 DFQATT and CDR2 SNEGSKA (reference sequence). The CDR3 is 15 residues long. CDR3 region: CSASLAGVAQETQYF. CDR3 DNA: TGCAGTGCTAGCCTAGCGGGAGTTGCCCAAGAGACCCAGTACTTC.

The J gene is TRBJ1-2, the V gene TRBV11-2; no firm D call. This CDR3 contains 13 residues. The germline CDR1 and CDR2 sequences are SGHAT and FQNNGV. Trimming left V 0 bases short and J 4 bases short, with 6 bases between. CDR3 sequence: CASSLDLTYGYTF. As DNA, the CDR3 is TGTGCCAGCAGCTTAGATCTTACCTATGGCTACACCTTC.

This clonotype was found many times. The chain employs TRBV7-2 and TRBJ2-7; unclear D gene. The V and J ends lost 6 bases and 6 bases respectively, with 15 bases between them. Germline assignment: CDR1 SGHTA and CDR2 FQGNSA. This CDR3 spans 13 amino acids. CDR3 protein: CASSSPFAPEQYF. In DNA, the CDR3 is TGTGCCAGCAGTTCTCCCTTCGCTCCCGAGCAGTACTTC.

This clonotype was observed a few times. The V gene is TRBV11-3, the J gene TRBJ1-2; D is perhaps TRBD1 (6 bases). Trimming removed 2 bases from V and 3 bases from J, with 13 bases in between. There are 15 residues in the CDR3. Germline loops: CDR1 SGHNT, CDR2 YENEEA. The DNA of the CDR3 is TGTGCCAGCAGCTTACCGCGACAGGAACACTATGGCTACACCTTC. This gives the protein CASSLPRQEHYGYTF.

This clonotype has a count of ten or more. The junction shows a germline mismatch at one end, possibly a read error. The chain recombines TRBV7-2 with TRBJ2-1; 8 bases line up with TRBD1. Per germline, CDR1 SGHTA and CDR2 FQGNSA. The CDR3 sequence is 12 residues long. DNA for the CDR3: TGTGCCAGCAGCCCCCAGGGGGCAGGGCACCTCTTC. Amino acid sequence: CASSPQGAGHLF.

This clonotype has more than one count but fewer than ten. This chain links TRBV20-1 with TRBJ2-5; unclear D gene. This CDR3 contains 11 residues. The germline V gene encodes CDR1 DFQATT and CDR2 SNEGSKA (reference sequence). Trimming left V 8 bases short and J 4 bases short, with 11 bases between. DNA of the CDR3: TGCAGTACCCGACCGGGAGAGACCCAGTACTTC. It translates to CSTRPGETQYF.

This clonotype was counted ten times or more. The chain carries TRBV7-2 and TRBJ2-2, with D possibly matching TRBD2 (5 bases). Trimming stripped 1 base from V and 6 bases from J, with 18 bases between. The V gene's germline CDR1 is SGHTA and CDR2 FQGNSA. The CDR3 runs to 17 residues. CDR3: CASSLVETGWDSGELFF. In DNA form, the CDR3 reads TGTGCCAGCAGCTTAGTGGAGACGGGATGGGATTCCGGGGAGCTGTTTTTT.

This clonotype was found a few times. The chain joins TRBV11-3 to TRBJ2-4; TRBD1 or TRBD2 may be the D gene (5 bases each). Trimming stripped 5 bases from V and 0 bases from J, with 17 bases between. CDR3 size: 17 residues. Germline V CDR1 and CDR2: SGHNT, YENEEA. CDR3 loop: CASSPGTGTIAKNIQYF. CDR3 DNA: TGTGCCAGCAGCCCCGGGACGGGAACGATAGCCAAAAACATTCAGTACTTC. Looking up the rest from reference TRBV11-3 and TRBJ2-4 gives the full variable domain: EAGVVQSPRYKIIEKKQPVAFWCNPISGHNTLYWYLQNLGQGPELLIRYENEEAVDDSQLPKDRFSAERLKGVDSTLKIQPAELGDSAVYLCASSPGTGTIAKNIQYFGAGTRLSVL.

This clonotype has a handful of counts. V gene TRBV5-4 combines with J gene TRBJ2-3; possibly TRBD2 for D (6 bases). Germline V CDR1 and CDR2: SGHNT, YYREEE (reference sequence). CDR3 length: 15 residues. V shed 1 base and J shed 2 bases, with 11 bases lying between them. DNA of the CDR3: TGTGCCAGCAGCTTGAGCCTAGCGCCCACAGATACGCAGTATTTT. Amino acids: CASSLSLAPTDTQYF.

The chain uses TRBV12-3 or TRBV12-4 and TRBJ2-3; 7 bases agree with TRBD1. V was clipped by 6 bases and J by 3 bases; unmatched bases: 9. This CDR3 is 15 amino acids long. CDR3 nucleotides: TGTGCCAGCAGCATCGAGGGGGCGGCAACAGATACGCAGTATTTT. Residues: CASSIEGAATDTQYF.

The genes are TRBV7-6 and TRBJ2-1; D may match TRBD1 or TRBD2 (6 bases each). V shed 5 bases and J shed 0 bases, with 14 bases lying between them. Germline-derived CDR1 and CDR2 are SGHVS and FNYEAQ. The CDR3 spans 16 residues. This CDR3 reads CASSRGGGSSYNEQFF. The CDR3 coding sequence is TGTGCCAGCAGCCGTGGAGGGGGTAGCTCCTACAATGAGCAGTTCTTC. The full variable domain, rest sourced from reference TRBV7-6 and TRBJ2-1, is GAGVSQSPRYKVTKRGQDVALRCDPISGHVSLYWYRQALGQGPEFLTYFNYEAQQDKSGLPNDRFSAERPEGSISTLTIQRTEQRDSAMYRCASSRGGGSSYNEQFFGPGTRLTVL.

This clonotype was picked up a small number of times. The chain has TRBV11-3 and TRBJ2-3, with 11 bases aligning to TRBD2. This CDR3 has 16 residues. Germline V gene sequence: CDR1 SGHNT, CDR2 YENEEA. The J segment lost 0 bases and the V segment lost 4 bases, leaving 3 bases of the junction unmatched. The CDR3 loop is CASSWGLADSTDTQYF. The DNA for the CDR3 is TGTGCCAGCAGCTGGGGACTAGCGGATAGCACAGATACGCAGTATTTT.

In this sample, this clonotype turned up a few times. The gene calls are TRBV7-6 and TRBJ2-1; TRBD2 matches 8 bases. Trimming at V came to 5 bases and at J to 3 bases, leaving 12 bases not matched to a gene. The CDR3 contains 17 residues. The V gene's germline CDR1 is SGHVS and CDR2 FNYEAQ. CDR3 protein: CASSVGWVRGGYNEQFF. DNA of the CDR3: TGTGCCAGCAGCGTAGGGTGGGTCCGGGGGGGCTACAATGAGCAGTTCTTC.